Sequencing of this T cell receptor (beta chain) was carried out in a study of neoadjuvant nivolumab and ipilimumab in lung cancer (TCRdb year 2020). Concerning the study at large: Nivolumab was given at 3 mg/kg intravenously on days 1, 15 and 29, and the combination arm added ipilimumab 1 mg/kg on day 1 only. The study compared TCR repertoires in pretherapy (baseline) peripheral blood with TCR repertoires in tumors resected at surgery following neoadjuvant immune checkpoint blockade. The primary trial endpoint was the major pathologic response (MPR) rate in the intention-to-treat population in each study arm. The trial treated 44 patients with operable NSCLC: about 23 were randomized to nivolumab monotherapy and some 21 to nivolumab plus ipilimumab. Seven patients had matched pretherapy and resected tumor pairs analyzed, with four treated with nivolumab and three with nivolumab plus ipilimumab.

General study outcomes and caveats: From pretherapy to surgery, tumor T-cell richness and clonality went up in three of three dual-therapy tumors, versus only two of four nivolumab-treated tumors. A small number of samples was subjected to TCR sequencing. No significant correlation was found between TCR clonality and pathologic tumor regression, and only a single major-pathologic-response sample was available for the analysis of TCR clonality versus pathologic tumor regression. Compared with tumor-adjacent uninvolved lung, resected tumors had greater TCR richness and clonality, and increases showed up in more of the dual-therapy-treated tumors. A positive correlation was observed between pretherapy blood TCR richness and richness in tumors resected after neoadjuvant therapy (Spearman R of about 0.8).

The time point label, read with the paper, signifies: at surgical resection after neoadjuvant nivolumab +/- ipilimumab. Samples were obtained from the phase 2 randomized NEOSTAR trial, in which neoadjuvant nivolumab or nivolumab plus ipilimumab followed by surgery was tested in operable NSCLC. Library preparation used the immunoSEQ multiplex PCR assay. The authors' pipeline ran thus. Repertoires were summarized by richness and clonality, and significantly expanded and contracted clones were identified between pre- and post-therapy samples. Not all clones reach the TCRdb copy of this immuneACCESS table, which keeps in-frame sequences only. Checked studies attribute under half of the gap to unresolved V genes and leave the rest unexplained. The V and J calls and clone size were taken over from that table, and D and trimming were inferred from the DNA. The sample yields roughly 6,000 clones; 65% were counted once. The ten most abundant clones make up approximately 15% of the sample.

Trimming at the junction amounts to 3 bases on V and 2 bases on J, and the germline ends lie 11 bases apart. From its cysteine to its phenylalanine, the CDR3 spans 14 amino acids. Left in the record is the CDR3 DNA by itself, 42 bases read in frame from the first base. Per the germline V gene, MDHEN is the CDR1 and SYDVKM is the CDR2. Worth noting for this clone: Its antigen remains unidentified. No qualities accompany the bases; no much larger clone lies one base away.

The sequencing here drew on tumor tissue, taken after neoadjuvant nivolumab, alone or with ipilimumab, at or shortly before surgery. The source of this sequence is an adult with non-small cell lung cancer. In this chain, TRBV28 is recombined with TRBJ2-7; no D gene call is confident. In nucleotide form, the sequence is TGTGCCAGCAGTTTTAGGGAAACCCCCTACGAGCAGTACTTC. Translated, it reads CASSFRETPYEQYF.